The sequence of this T cell receptor beta chain was determined in a study of Graves' ophthalmopathy and Graves' hyperthyroidism. Excluded were patients with other autoimmune diseases, uncontrolled infections, pregnancy or lactation. The PBMCs originated from approximately 9.5 ml of fresh peripheral blood. This clonotype was observed many times. The V end was cut by 0 bases, the J end by 5 bases, with 7 bases between. The CDR3 is 13 residues long. The study amplified TCR beta CDR3 regions using RNA transcripts. The first round was an RT-PCR with HTBI primers, and the second round was a multiplex PCR. MiXCR, applied by TCRdb to the multiplex PCR reads, yields one record per CDR3 protein. Of 200,000 to 250,000 distinct CDR3 sequences in the sample, about 32% were seen once.

This receptor was taken from a man over 45 with Graves' ophthalmopathy. This chain links TRBV12-3 or TRBV12-4 with TRBJ2-5; D is unclear. The specimen sequenced was peripheral blood. As DNA, the CDR3 is TGTGCCAGCAGTTTAGCTAGAAGGGAGACCCAGTACTTC. It codes for CASSLARRETQYF.